A single sample gave rise to the 27 T cell receptor beta chains below, sequenced in a study of shared clonotypes between healthy human individuals. This table comes from immunoSEQ multiplex PCR, and its TCRdb copy is limited to in-frame clones, with some not included. Among 2 million to 2.5 million clones listed, just under 95% were seen once. Source material: naive CD4+ T cells from PBMCs. Subset: CD45RA+ positively selected. Receptors were obtained from a man younger than 35 in good health. Some clones in this sample may be carry-over from other donors' samples.

The genes are TRBV16 and TRBJ2-4; 9 bases line up with TRBD1. The CDR3 is made up of 15 amino acids. Germline-derived CDR1 and CDR2 are KGHSY and FQNENV. The J segment lost 5 bases and the V segment lost 0 bases, leaving 2 bases of the junction unmatched. This CDR3 is CASSQSRTGENIQYF. CDR3 nucleotide sequence: TGTGCCAGCAGCCAATCGAGGACAGGGGAAAACATTCAGTACTTC.

The chain combines TRBV27 with TRBJ1-5; no clear D gene. This CDR3 region has 16 residues. The ends were cut back, 5 bases at V and 0 bases at J, with 14 bases in the middle. Germline V lookup: CDR1 MNHEY, CDR2 SMNVEV (reference sequence). This chain's CDR3 is CASSPKAGYSNQPQHF. The CDR3 DNA sequence: TGTGCCAGCAGTCCTAAGGCGGGTTATAGCAATCAGCCCCAGCATTTT.

This clone was found a few times. The identical CDR3 is also encoded by other nucleotide sequences in the sample. In DNA, the CDR3 is TGTGCCAGCACCTTGGTGGGCCAGCCCCAGCATTTT. As protein: CASTLVGQPQHF. The chain links TRBV28 to TRBJ1-5; D uncertain. V gave up 7 bases and J gave up 7 bases, with 11 bases separating them. Germline assignment: CDR1 MDHEN and CDR2 SYDVKM. The CDR3 has 12 residues.

The chain joins TRBV18 to TRBJ1-3; no reliable D call. V was trimmed by 4 bases and J by 4 bases, leaving 26 bases between them. CDR3 length equals 19 residues. Germline V gene lookup returns CDR1 KGHSH and CDR2 LQKENI. CDR3 sequence reads: CASSREQIRTQLQGNTIYF. As DNA, the CDR3 is TGTGCCAGCTCACGGGAACAGATACGTACACAACTTCAAGGAAACACCATATATTTT.

V is TRBV29-1 and J is TRBJ1-4; D call uncertain. The CDR3 contains 12 residues. Trimming removed 1 base from V and 8 bases from J, with 8 bases in between. The germline V gene encodes CDR1 SQVTM and CDR2 ANQGSEA. The CDR3 spells CSVEVIGEKLFF. The CDR3 nucleotides are TGCAGCGTTGAAGTCATAGGGGAAAAACTGTTTTTT.

This clone is a singleton in its sample. The J gene is TRBJ2-1, the V gene TRBV4-1; D not resolved. Per germline, CDR1 MGHRA and CDR2 YSYEKL. The CDR3 totals 16 residues. Trimming shortened V by 0 bases and J by 7 bases, and 16 bases separated the two germline ends. In DNA, the CDR3 is TGCGCCAGCAGCCAAGATCCGGGCTCCATAGTTAATGAGCAGTTCTTC. This translates into CASSQDPGSIVNEQFF.

The chain uses TRBV11-3 and TRBJ2-1, with a possible D match to TRBD1 (5 bases). Per the germline V gene, CDR1 is SGHNT and CDR2 is YENEEA. This CDR3 comprises 15 residues. Deletions cut 5 bases from V and 2 bases from J, with 13 bases between. This chain's CDR3 is CASSPRGLPYNEQFF. For the CDR3, the DNA is TGTGCCAGCAGCCCTAGGGGTCTTCCCTACAATGAGCAGTTCTTC.

V usage is TRBV28 and J usage is TRBJ1-6; unclear D gene. The germline gives CDR1 MDHEN, CDR2 SYDVKM. The length of the CDR3 is 14 residues. V lost 5 bases and J 0 bases, leaving 5 bases between the germline ends. The CDR3 region has the DNA TGTGCCAGCAGTACGGGCTCCTATAATTCACCCCTCCACTTT. Translation gives CASSTGSYNSPLHF. Looking up the rest from reference TRBV28 and TRBJ1-6 gives the full variable domain: DVKVTQSSRYLVKRTGEKVFLECVQDMDHENMFWYRQDPGLGLRLIYFSYDVKMKEKGDIPEGYSVSREKKERFSLILESASTNQTSMYLCASSTGSYNSPLHFGNGTRLTVT.

The chain recombines TRBV28 with TRBJ2-3; TRBD2 aligns across 13 bases. Germline V gene sequence: CDR1 MDHEN, CDR2 SYDVKM. V shed 10 bases and J 4 bases; nucleotides not matched to a gene: 8. The CDR3 sequence is 15 residues long. CDR3 sequence: CATELAGGLSDTQYF. The CDR3 DNA sequence: TGTGCCACCGAACTAGCGGGAGGGCTCTCAGATACGCAGTATTTT.

V and J are TRBV6-6 and TRBJ1-2; TRBD1 agrees at 9 bases. The CDR3 contains 14 residues. The V segment lost 6 bases and the J segment 4 bases; nucleotides outside the gene matches: 6. CDR1 and CDR2 (germline): MNHNY, SVGAGI (reference sequence). The CDR3 sequence is CASSHGTGPYGYTF. In nucleotides, the CDR3 is TGTGCCAGCAGCCATGGGACAGGGCCCTATGGCTACACCTTC.

This chain connects TRBV4-1 to TRBJ1-2; D unresolved. Trimming pared 3 bases from V and 0 bases from J, leaving 11 bases between. Germline CDR1 is MGHRA and CDR2 is YSYEKL. The CDR3 is 15 residues long. CDR3 DNA sequence: TGCGCCAGCAGCCACCCCCTGGAGGCTAACTATGGCTACACCTTC. As protein: CASSHPLEANYGYTF.

Concerning this clone: Different DNA sequences within this sample yield the same CDR3. The chain joins TRBV7-2 to TRBJ2-5, with 8 bases that match TRBD2. V lost 3 bases, J lost 4 bases, and 1 base stayed unmatched. The CDR3 extends over 13 amino acids. Germline V lookup: CDR1 SGHTA, CDR2 FQGNSA. Here the CDR3 DNA reads TGTGCCAGCAGCTTCGGGGGGGGAGAGACCCAGTACTTC. Protein: CASSFGGGETQYF. The full variable domain, in which reference TRBV7-2 and TRBJ2-5 provide the parts outside the CDR3, is GAGVSQSPSNKVTEKGKDVELRCDPISGHTALYWYRQSLGQGLEFLIYFQGNSAPDKSGLPSDRFSAERTGGSVSTLTIQRTQQEDSAVYLCASSFGGGETQYFGPGTRLLVL.

The chain carries TRBV18 and TRBJ2-7; 8 bases map to TRBD1. Germline assignment: CDR1 KGHSH and CDR2 LQKENI. Trimming cost V 4 bases and J 6 bases; bases outside gene matches: 8. CDR3 length: 14 amino acids. CDR3 bases: TGTGCCAGCTCACAGTGGACAGGGAGCCGCGAGCAGTACTTC. Its translation: CASSQWTGSREQYF.

This chain uses TRBV5-1 with TRBJ2-1; the match to TRBD2 covers 7 bases. The CDR3 extends over 16 amino acids. Germline V lookup: CDR1 SGHRS, CDR2 YFSETQ. The V gene end was trimmed by 4 bases and the J gene end by 7 bases; junction bases not matched to a gene: 14. In DNA, the CDR3 is TGCGCCAGCAGCGCCCTGGCGGGAGAGAGGGGAAATGAGCAGTTCTTC. This encodes CASSALAGERGNEQFF.

The chain's CDR3 is CASSLQDGGYEQYF. The CDR3 nucleotides are TGTGCCAGCAGCCTCCAAGACGGGGGATACGAGCAGTACTTC. The rearrangement uses TRBV7-2 and TRBJ2-7; possible D gene TRBD2, 6 bases. Germline CDR1 SGHTA, CDR2 FQGNSA. The CDR3 is 14 amino acids. The V end was cut by 5 bases, the J end by 4 bases, with 15 bases between.

The chain links TRBV27 to TRBJ2-7; TRBD1 agrees at 9 bases. V dropped 3 bases and J dropped 2; count of bases not matched to a gene: 2. Germline CDR1 MNHEY, CDR2 SMNVEV (reference sequence). This CDR3 contains 14 residues. CDR3 loop: CASSLDRGPYEQYF. CDR3 in DNA: TGTGCCAGCAGTTTGGACAGGGGACCCTACGAGCAGTACTTC.

The J gene is TRBJ1-2, the V gene TRBV28; possible D gene TRBD1, 6 bases. Per germline, CDR1 MDHEN and CDR2 SYDVKM. Trimming took 6 bases from V and 8 from J, leaving 22 bases between them. This CDR3 has 15 residues. The CDR3 reads CASSKRGGRWGGYTF. CDR3 in DNA: TGTGCCAGCAGCAAAAGGGGGGGGCGCTGGGGCGGCTACACCTTC.

This sequence joins TRBV11-2 and TRBJ2-7, with D possibly TRBD1 on 6 matching bases. V was cut by 4 bases and J by 6 bases, with 16 bases left in between. The CDR3 totals 14 residues. The germline gives CDR1 SGHAT, CDR2 FQNNGV. The CDR3 DNA sequence: TGTGCCAGCAGCTCGACCGGGACAAATCCCGAGCAGTACTTC. This gives the protein CASSSTGTNPEQYF. The full variable domain, completed using reference TRBV11-2 and TRBJ2-7, is EAGVAQSPRYKIIEKRQSVAFWCNPISGHATLYWYQQILGQGPKLLIQFQNNGVVDDSQLPKDRFSAERLKGVDSTLKIQPAKLEDSAVYLCASSSTGTNPEQYFGPGTRLTVT.

The rearrangement links TRBV19 to TRBJ1-2; TRBD1 aligns across 10 bases. Germline CDR1 LNHDA, CDR2 SQIVND (reference sequence). The junction had 2 bases not matched to a gene; V was cut back by 4 bases and J by 6 bases. This CDR3 contains 13 residues. Written as DNA, the CDR3 is TGTGCCAGTAGTAGGGACAGGGGCGATGGCTACACCTTC. As protein: CASSRDRGDGYTF.

The V gene is TRBV4-2, the J gene TRBJ2-1; 14 bases align to TRBD2. The CDR3 spans 21 residues. Germline V gene sequence: CDR1 LGHNA, CDR2 YNFKEQ. Germline trimming cut 1 base from V and 7 bases from J; bases unmatched to any gene: 18. As DNA, the CDR3 is TGTGCCAGCAGCCAAGTCCCTGGGACTAGCGGGAGCAGAAACTCCGATAATGAGCAGTTCTTC. This encodes CASSQVPGTSGSRNSDNEQFF.

The chain has TRBV7-9 and TRBJ2-7, with 8 bases identical to TRBD1. The CDR3 spans 14 residues. V shed 5 bases and J 5 bases; nucleotides not matched to a gene: 8. Germline lookup yields CDR1 SEHNR and CDR2 FQNEAQ (reference sequence). In nucleotides, the CDR3 is TGTGCCAGCAGCCGAACAGGGGGTGGGAACGAGCAGTACTTC. It is translated as CASSRTGGGNEQYF.

V gene TRBV5-6 combines with J gene TRBJ2-1; D possibly matches TRBD1 or TRBD2 (6 bases each). With 4 bases removed from V and 4 bases from J, the gap between germline ends came to 15 bases. Per the germline V gene, CDR1 is SGHDT and CDR2 is YYEEEE. The CDR3 contains 15 residues. The CDR3, as DNA: TGTGCCAGCAGCCCCCCGGGGGCTATGTACAATGAGCAGTTCTTC. Its protein is CASSPPGAMYNEQFF.

This rearrangement joins TRBV27 to TRBJ1-1; a weak D match, TRBD1 (5 bases). CDR3 length: 13 residues. In germline, CDR1 is MNHEY, CDR2 SMNVEV (reference sequence). The ends were cut back, 3 bases at V and 1 base at J, with 6 bases in the middle. The CDR3 region is CASSFQGNTEAFF. CDR3 sequence (DNA): TGTGCCAGCAGTTTTCAGGGGAACACTGAAGCTTTCTTT.

The genes are TRBV5-1 and TRBJ2-5, with D perhaps TRBD2 (5 bases). The DNA end lines up better with TRBJ2-7; the J call may be wrong. The CDR3 runs 11 residues. Germline assignment: CDR1 SGHRS and CDR2 YFSETQ. CDR3: CASSFGVEQYF. CDR3 nucleotide sequence: TGCGCCAGCAGCTTCGGGGTCGAGCAGTACTTC.

The V call is TRBV19, the J call TRBJ2-1; possible D gene TRBD2, 6 bases. The germline V and J ends were trimmed by 7 bases and 3 bases, with 22 bases remaining between them. The CDR3 spans 17 residues. Germline values: CDR1 LNHDA, CDR2 SQIVND (reference sequence). The DNA of the CDR3 is TGTGCCAGTAAAGACGGCGGGAATCCACGAAACTACAATGAGCAGTTCTTC. Translated, it gives CASKDGGNPRNYNEQFF. Drawing the rest from reference TRBV19 and TRBJ2-1, the complete variable domain is DGGITQSPKYLFRKEGQNVTLSCEQNLNHDAMYWYRQDPGQGLRLIYYSQIVNDFQKGDIAEGYSVSREKKESFPLTVTSAQKNPTAFYLCASKDGGNPRNYNEQFFGPGTRLTVL.

V gene TRBV2 combines with J gene TRBJ2-1; D possibly uses TRBD1 or TRBD2 (5 bases each). Germline V CDR1 and CDR2: SNHLY, FYNNEI. The CDR3 is 13 amino acids. V lost 1 base and J lost 15, with 16 bases in between. The CDR3 sequence: CASSEESGLRGFF. CDR3 bases: TGTGCCAGCAGTGAAGAAAGTGGATTGAGGGGGTTCTTC. Filled out from reference TRBV2 and TRBJ2-1, the complete variable domain reads EPEVTQTPSHQVTQMGQEVILRCVPISNHLYFYWYRQILGQKVEFLVSFYNNEISEKSEIFDDQFSVERPDGSNFTLKIRSTKLEDSAMYFCASSEESGLRGFFGPGTRLTVL.

The chain has TRBV15 and TRBJ1-2; a possible D gene is TRBD1 (5 bases). Trimming took off 0 bases at V and 4 bases at J, with 12 bases between the two ends. The CDR3 spans 15 residues. Germline lookup yields CDR1 LNHNV and CDR2 YYDKDF (reference sequence). The CDR3 is CATSRDRVRSYGYTF. Written as DNA, the CDR3 is TGTGCCACCAGCAGAGACAGGGTTAGGAGCTATGGCTACACCTTC.